The rows below give T cell receptor beta chains drawn from one sample of a study of blood T cell repertoires in COVID-19. Only in-frame clones appear in the TCRdb table, and some are missing; sequencing was by immunoSEQ multiplex PCR. The sample records about 200,000 clones, about 88% being singletons. Material for sequencing was PBMCs or T cells enriched from blood (not recorded which). Receptors originate from a woman between 40 and 55 years old in a cohort exposed to, infected with or recovered from COVID-19 (not recorded which). Each CDR3 is given with its conserved first and last residue. The order of the fields is D gene, clone size, V gene, J gene, CDR3 protein, CDR3 DNA. The D gene is left open where the match is weak. Size values are once, few and many counts, or a class for expanded clones, and some rows have none.

>NA|once|TRBV24-1|TRBJ2-2
CATSDVNRDTGELFF
TGTGCCACCAGTGATGTCAACCGAGACACCGGGGAGCTGTTTTTT
>NA|NA|TRBV7-8|TRBJ2-1
CASSLLRRSYNEQFF
TGTGCCAGCAGCTTATTGCGCAGGTCCTACAATGAGCAGTTCTTC
>TRBD1|NA|TRBV14|TRBJ1-2
CASSQDRRGLYGYTF
TGTGCCAGCAGCCAAGATCGCAGGGGGCTCTATGGCTACACCTTC
>NA|NA|TRBV6-9|TRBJ1-4
CASSYTGGTNEKLFF
TGTGCCAGCAGTTACACGGGGGGAACTAATGAAAAACTGTTTTTT
>NA|few|TRBV5-1|TRBJ1-3
CASSLVPQGTGTGNTIYF
TGCGCCAGCAGCTTGGTCCCGCAAGGTACAGGGACTGGAAACACCATATATTTT
>TRBD2|NA|TRBV9|TRBJ2-3
CASSLGGSSDTQYF
TGTGCCAGCAGCCTCGGCGGGAGCTCAGATACGCAGTATTTT
>TRBD2|NA|TRBV15|TRBJ2-5
CATSITSGGVETQYF
TGTGCCACCAGCATAACTAGCGGGGGGGTGGAGACCCAGTACTTC
>TRBD2|once|TRBV3-1/TRBV3-2|TRBJ2-1
CASSHTLAGNYNEQFF
TGTGCCAGCAGCCATACACTAGCGGGAAACTACAATGAGCAGTTCTTC
>TRBD1|NA|TRBV13|TRBJ1-2
CASSGQGYYGYTF
TGTGCCAGCAGCGGACAGGGATACTATGGCTACACCTTC
>TRBD1|once|TRBV27|TRBJ1-5
CASSLFADRVNQPQHF
TGTGCCAGCAGTTTATTTGCGGACAGGGTCAATCAGCCCCAGCATTTT
>TRBD1|NA|TRBV11-2|TRBJ1-2
CASSPTPGTGMGYTF
TGTGCCAGCAGCCCCACTCCCGGGACAGGGATGGGCTACACCTTC
>NA|NA|TRBV5-5|TRBJ1-5
CASSSDRYQPQHF
TGTGCCAGCAGTTCGGACAGATATCAGCCCCAGCATTTT
>TRBD2|NA|TRBV7-2|TRBJ2-1
CASSFGSSGRSTVYEQFF
TGTGCCAGCAGCTTTGGTTCTAGCGGGAGGTCCACGGTCTATGAGCAGTTCTTC
>TRBD2|NA|TRBV11-3|TRBJ2-2
CASSPFGRDTGELFF
TGTGCCAGCAGCCCCTTTGGGAGGGACACCGGGGAGCTGTTTTTT
>NA|NA|TRBV4-2|TRBJ2-2
CASSQDWGGGTGELFF
TGTGCCAGCAGCCAAGATTGGGGGGGCGGAACCGGGGAGCTGTTTTTT
>TRBD2|few|TRBV9|TRBJ2-5
CASSLGLGETQYF
TGTGCCAGCAGCCTGGGACTAGGGGAGACCCAGTACTTC
>TRBD1|NA|TRBV5-8|TRBJ2-7
CASSSGTGTYEQYF
TGTGCCAGCAGCTCCGGGACAGGAACCTACGAGCAGTACTTC
>TRBD1|NA|TRBV29-1|TRBJ1-2
CSVNRGQVYGYTF
TGCAGCGTTAACAGGGGCCAGGTCTATGGCTACACCTTC
>TRBD1|NA|TRBV6-5|TRBJ1-4
CASSYPQRGRGEKLFF
TGTGCCAGCAGTTACCCCCAAAGGGGGCGGGGTGAAAAACTGTTTTTT
>TRBD1|few|TRBV7-2|TRBJ1-4
CASSPGTGEKLFF
TGTGCCAGCAGCCCCGGGACAGGCGAAAAACTGTTTTTT
>NA|once|TRBV6-2/TRBV6-3|TRBJ2-7
CASSYEPGLAITYEQYF
TGTGCCAGCAGTTACGAGCCGGGACTTGCTATTACCTACGAGCAGTACTTC
>TRBD1|NA|TRBV6-2/TRBV6-3|TRBJ1-5
CASSPRAGGMGQPQHF
TGTGCCAGCAGTCCCAGGGCAGGGGGAATGGGACAGCCCCAGCATTTT
>TRBD2|few|TRBV14|TRBJ2-2
CASSQPAGAANTGELFF
TGTGCCAGCAGCCAACCAGCGGGGGCCGCGAACACCGGGGAGCTGTTTTTT
>NA|NA|TRBV30|TRBJ2-3
CAWSGAGTSTDTQYF
TGTGCCTGGAGTGGAGCAGGGACTAGCACAGATACGCAGTATTTT
>NA|few|TRBV16|TRBJ1-5
CASSQDTGNQPQHF
TGTGCCAGCAGCCAGGATACAGGGAATCAGCCCCAGCATTTT
>NA|NA|TRBV7-8|TRBJ1-2
CASSPPQDRTYGYTF
TGTGCCAGCAGCCCGCCCCAAGACAGAACCTATGGCTACACCTTC
>NA|NA|TRBV7-6|TRBJ2-5
CASSLRWGQTQYF
TGTGCCAGCAGCTTAAGGTGGGGGCAGACCCAGTACTTC
>TRBD2|NA|TRBV12-5|TRBJ2-3
CASGACLYRGGSTDTQYF
TGTGCTAGTGGGGCGTGTTTATATAGGGGAGGGAGCACAGATACGCAGTATTTT
>TRBD1|NA|TRBV27|TRBJ2-7
CASSDRQGPYEQYF
TGTGCCAGCAGTGACCGACAGGGTCCCTACGAGCAGTACTTC
>NA|NA|TRBV27|TRBJ2-7
CASSHTSYEQYF
TGTGCCAGCAGTCACACCTCCTACGAGCAGTACTTC
>TRBD1|NA|TRBV30|TRBJ2-5
CAWSRDRIRETQYF
TGTGCCTGGAGTCGGGACAGAATACGAGAGACCCAGTACTTC
>TRBD2|NA|TRBV9|TRBJ2-7
CASSVGGGNSYEQYF
TGTGCCAGCAGCGTAGGGGGGGGTAACTCCTACGAGCAGTACTTC
>NA|NA|TRBV7-8|TRBJ1-1
CASSLDVTYTEAFF
TGTGCCAGCAGCTTAGATGTCACTTACACTGAAGCTTTCTTT
>TRBD1|NA|TRBV27|TRBJ1-4
CASRGQGFGEKLFF
TGTGCCAGCAGGGGACAGGGGTTTGGTGAAAAACTGTTTTTT
>TRBD2|few|TRBV28|TRBJ2-2
CASSFGTSGSLGELFF
TGTGCCAGCAGTTTCGGGACTAGCGGGAGCCTCGGGGAGCTGTTTTTT
>TRBD1|NA|TRBV6-5|TRBJ2-5
CASSPAGRGTQTQYF
TGTGCCAGCAGCCCCGCGGGCAGGGGGACGCAGACCCAGTACTTC
>NA|NA|TRBV25-1|TRBJ1-4
CASSESYRGASNEKLFF
TGTGCCAGCAGTGAATCTTATCGCGGCGCTTCTAATGAAAAACTGTTTTTT
>NA|few|TRBV27|TRBJ2-2
CASSFGGAGELFF
TGTGCCAGCAGTTTTGGAGGAGCCGGGGAGCTGTTTTTT
>TRBD2|NA|TRBV27|TRBJ2-7
CASSLLAGGGYEQYF
TGTGCCAGCAGTCTGCTAGCGGGAGGGGGGTACGAGCAGTACTTC
>NA|once|TRBV27|TRBJ1-1
CASSLISNTEAFF
TGTGCCAGCAGTTTAATCTCGAACACTGAAGCTTTCTTT
>NA|NA|TRBV19|TRBJ1-1
CASSIEGAPVGRAFF
TGTGCCAGTAGTATAGAAGGGGCGCCTGTCGGGAGAGCTTTCTTT
>NA|NA|TRBV18|TRBJ2-3
CASSPRGGPTDTQYF
TGTGCCAGCTCACCAAGAGGGGGACCTACAGATACGCAGTATTTT
>TRBD1|once|TRBV6-6|TRBJ2-6
CASSSETARDRGSGANVLTF
TGTGCCAGCAGCTCCGAAACCGCCCGGGACAGGGGGTCTGGGGCCAACGTCCTGACTTTC